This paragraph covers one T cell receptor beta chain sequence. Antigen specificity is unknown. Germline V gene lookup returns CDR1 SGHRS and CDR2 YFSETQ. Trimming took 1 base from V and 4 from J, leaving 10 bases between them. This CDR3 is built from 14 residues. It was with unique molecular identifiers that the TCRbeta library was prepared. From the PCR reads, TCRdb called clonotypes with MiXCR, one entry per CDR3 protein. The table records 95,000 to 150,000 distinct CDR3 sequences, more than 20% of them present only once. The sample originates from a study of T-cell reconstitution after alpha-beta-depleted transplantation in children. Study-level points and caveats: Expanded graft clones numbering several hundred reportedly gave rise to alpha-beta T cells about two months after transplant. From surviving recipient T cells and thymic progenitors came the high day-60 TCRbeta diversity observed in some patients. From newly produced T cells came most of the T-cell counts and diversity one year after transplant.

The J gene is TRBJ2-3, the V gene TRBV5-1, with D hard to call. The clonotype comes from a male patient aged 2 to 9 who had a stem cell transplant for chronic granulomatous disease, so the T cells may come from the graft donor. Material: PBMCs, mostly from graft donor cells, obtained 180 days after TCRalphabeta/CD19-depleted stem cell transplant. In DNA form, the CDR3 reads TGCGCCAGCAGCTTGAAGGGCGCAGCAGATACGCAGTATTTT. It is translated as CASSLKGAADTQYF.